These T cell receptor beta chains were read from a single sample in a study of T cells after posttransplantation cyclophosphamide. TCRdb's table, derived via immunoSEQ multiplex PCR, lists solely in-frame clones and lacks some. The sample records 4,500 to 6,000 clones, about 80% being singletons. This sample comprised PBMCs, obtained after allogeneic stem cell transplant with posttransplant cyclophosphamide. Receptors were obtained from a male patient between 45 and 59 years old who received an allogeneic stem cell transplant from a related donor and was CMV-positive. Some T cells here may be from the graft donor. The CDR3 runs from the conserved cysteine through the conserved F or W. The order of the fields is clone size, V gene, D gene, J gene, CDR3 protein, CDR3 DNA. A D gene is named only where the DNA matches it firmly. Some rows mark clone size as missing; the rest say once, few, many or name a class of expanded clone.

.,TRBV7-9,.,TRBJ2-1,CASSLAIRAGSSSYNEQFF,TGTGCCAGCAGCTTAGCGATCCGGGCGGGGAGTAGCTCCTACAATGAGCAGTTCTTC
.,TRBV27,.,TRBJ2-3,CASSYGLATDTQYF,TGTGCCAGCAGTTACGGACTGGCGACAGATACGCAGTATTTT
.,TRBV7-9,.,TRBJ1-4,CASSLAEGTNEKLFF,TGTGCCAGCAGCTTAGCAGAGGGAACTAATGAAAAACTGTTTTTT
.,TRBV5-4,.,TRBJ2-1,CASSLLGGPHEQFF,TGTGCCAGCAGCTTGTTGGGGGGGCCCCATGAGCAGTTCTTC
.,TRBV19,TRBD1,TRBJ2-3,CASRHRTGGTDTQYF,TGTGCCAGTCGCCACCGGACAGGGGGCACAGATACGCAGTATTTT
.,TRBV4-1,.,TRBJ1-2,CASSQGSGTWDYGYTF,TGCGCCAGCAGCCAAGGGTCGGGTACATGGGACTATGGCTACACCTTC
.,TRBV11-2,TRBD1,TRBJ1-1,CASSLIGTVEAFF,TGTGCCAGCAGCTTAATTGGGACAGTTGAAGCTTTCTTT
.,TRBV18,.,TRBJ2-2,CASSQRGEDTGELFF,TGTGCCAGCTCCCAGCGCGGCGAGGACACCGGGGAGCTGTTTTTT
.,TRBV19,.,TRBJ2-4,CAKSGELFTKNIQYF,TGTGCCAAGTCCGGAGAACTGTTTACCAAAAACATTCAGTACTTC
.,TRBV12-2,.,TRBJ2-1,CASRLVPALGQGESNEQFF,TGTGCAAGTCGCTTAGTGCCAGCTTTGGGACAGGGGGAATCCAATGAGCAGTTCTTC
.,TRBV9,TRBD1,TRBJ1-2,CASSVGGTGGKYGYTF,TGTGCCAGCAGCGTAGGCGGGACAGGGGGAAAATATGGCTACACCTTC
.,TRBV5-1,TRBD1,TRBJ2-7,CASSRQGPPYEQYF,TGCGCCAGCAGCCGACAGGGGCCCCCCTACGAGCAGTACTTC
.,TRBV6-5,.,TRBJ1-5,CASSYNRAQPQHF,TGTGCCAGCAGTTACAACAGGGCTCAGCCCCAGCATTTT
.,TRBV18,.,TRBJ2-2,CASSRETGELFF,TGTGCCAGCTCACGGGAGACCGGGGAGCTGTTTTTT
.,TRBV5-4,TRBD1,TRBJ2-7,CASSPGTGDSEQYF,TGTGCCAGCAGCCCAGGGACAGGGGACAGCGAGCAGTACTTC
.,TRBV6-5,TRBD1,TRBJ1-3,CASSGQGAGNTIYF,TGTGCCAGCAGTGGTCAGGGGGCCGGGAACACCATATATTTT
.,TRBV7-2,TRBD2,TRBJ2-3,CASSSGAGGARTDTQYF,TGTGCCAGCAGCTCAGGGGCGGGGGGGGCCAGAACAGATACGCAGTATTTT
.,TRBV30,.,TRBJ1-1,CAWSRGQVNTEAFF,TGTGCCTGGAGCCGGGGACAAGTGAACACTGAAGCTTTCTTT
.,TRBV30,.,TRBJ1-4,CAWNSPTGKPVF,TGTGCCTGGAACAGTCCCACCGGTAAACCGGTTTTT
few,TRBV4-3,TRBD2,TRBJ2-5,CASSPGLAGGQEETQYF,TGCGCCAGCAGCCCGGGACTAGCGGGGGGCCAGGAAGAGACCCAGTACTTC
.,TRBV29-1,.,TRBJ1-2,CSVAVRVGVGYTF,TGCAGCGTTGCGGTCAGGGTAGGGGTTGGCTACACCTTC
.,TRBV2,TRBD1,TRBJ2-2,CASHPGQGATGELFF,TGTGCCAGTCATCCGGGACAGGGGGCCACCGGGGAGCTGTTTTTT
.,TRBV10-3,.,TRBJ1-2,CAISESTERNYGYTF,TGTGCCATCAGTGAGTCGACAGAACGGAACTATGGCTACACCTTC
.,TRBV11-2,.,TRBJ2-5,CASSLVLDPIQETQYF,TGTGCCAGCAGCTTAGTGCTAGATCCCATCCAAGAGACCCAGTACTTC
.,TRBV9,TRBD2,TRBJ2-5,CASSPRIAGQETQYF,TGTGCCAGCAGCCCCAGGATAGCGGGACAAGAGACCCAGTACTTC
few,TRBV7-9,.,TRBJ2-2,CASSLDRRLRNTGELFF,TGTGCCAGCAGCTTAGATCGACGACTGCGGAACACCGGGGAGCTGTTTTTT
.,TRBV7-8,TRBD2,TRBJ2-5,CASSLVIAGRETQYF,TGTGCCAGCAGCTTAGTCATAGCGGGGAGAGAGACCCAGTACTTC
.,TRBV14,.,TRBJ1-3,CASSQQGLSGNTIYF,TGTGCCAGCAGCCAGCAGGGTCTGTCTGGAAACACCATATATTTT
.,TRBV7-9,.,TRBJ2-3,CASSVRLGDTDTQYF,TGTGCCAGCAGCGTCCGCCTAGGGGACACAGATACGCAGTATTTT
.,TRBV7-2,.,TRBJ2-2,CASSLFPGELFF,TGTGCCAGCAGCCTGTTCCCGGGGGAGCTGTTTTTT
.,TRBV5-1,TRBD1,TRBJ2-7,CASSSTAGQGAREQYF,TGCGCCAGCAGCTCGACCGCTGGACAGGGGGCGCGGGAGCAGTACTTC